Listed here are 20 T cell receptor beta chains from one sample, sequenced in a study of T cells in Graves' hyperthyroidism and ophthalmopathy. The source material, RNA transcripts, was used to amplify TCR beta CDR3 regions. Initially, a first-round RT-PCR of the TCR CDR3 employed the HTBI primer set. MiXCR, applied by TCRdb to the multiplex PCR reads, yields one record per CDR3 protein. The repertoire consists of some 600,000 distinct CDR3 sequences, with approximately 15% occurring once and the leading ten covering more than 5%. The specimen was blood. These receptors came from a woman in her 30s with Graves' hyperthyroidism that later progressed to Graves' ophthalmopathy.

The chain is built from TRBV18 and TRBJ2-7; no firm D call. This CDR3 comprises 17 residues. Germline CDR1 KGHSH, CDR2 LQKENI. V was shortened by 3 bases and J by 6 bases, with 24 bases between the two germline ends. CDR3 DNA sequence: TGTGCCAGCTCACCGGCCACGCAGGTGGCTTCAGATGGCGAGCAGTACTTC. It translates to CASSPATQVASDGEQYF. The full variable domain, with the rest looked up from reference TRBV18 and TRBJ2-7, is NAGVMQNPRHLVRRRGQEARLRCSPMKGHSHVYWYRQLPEEGLKFMVYLQKENIIDESGMPKERFSAEFPKEGPSILRIQQVVRGDSAAYFCASSPATQVASDGEQYFGPGTRLTVT.

This clonotype was counted a few times. The V gene is TRBV19, the J gene TRBJ1-4; no reliable D call. Germline lookup yields CDR1 LNHDA and CDR2 SQIVND (reference sequence). The CDR3 loop spans 12 amino acids. Trimming took off 3 bases at V and 8 bases at J, with 7 bases between the two ends. This CDR3 is CASSIRTEKLFF. The CDR3 DNA reads as TGTGCCAGTAGTATCAGGACCGAAAAACTGTTTTTT.

This clonotype was observed at least ten times. The chain recombines TRBV5-1 with TRBJ1-1, with D maybe TRBD1 (5 bases). The CDR3 is made up of 15 amino acids. CDR1 and CDR2 (germline): SGHRS, YFSETQ. The V gene lost 2 bases and the J gene lost 6 bases, with 17 bases spanning the gap. This CDR3 is CASSFLLRDLAEAFF. DNA of the CDR3: TGCGCCAGCAGCTTTTTACTCAGGGATCTCGCTGAAGCTTTCTTT.

V gene TRBV7-9 combines with J gene TRBJ1-2, with 7 bases identical to TRBD1. The V gene's germline CDR1 is SEHNR and CDR2 FQNEAQ (reference sequence). CDR3 length equals 14 residues. V trimming: 4 bases; J trimming: 2 bases; junction bases outside the gene matches: 4. The CDR3 DNA reads TGTGCCAGCAGCTCCAGGGGACAGAACTATGGCTACACCTTC. Encoded protein: CASSSRGQNYGYTF.

This clonotype was recorded at least ten times. V and J are TRBV3-1 and TRBJ2-1; 7 bases are shared with TRBD2. There are 16 residues in the CDR3. Unmatched junction bases numbered 5, after V lost 0 bases and J lost 3 bases. Germline lookup yields CDR1 LGHDT and CDR2 YNNKEL (reference sequence). The CDR3 nucleotides are TGTGCCAGCAGCCAAGATTCTAGCGGCTTCTACAATGAGCAGTTCTTC. It specifies CASSQDSSGFYNEQFF.

In its sample, this clonotype is medium-sized. The chain has TRBV14 and TRBJ1-1; a possible D gene is TRBD1 (5 bases). This CDR3 has 12 residues. The germline V gene has CDR1 SGHDN and CDR2 FVKESK. The germline V and J ends were trimmed by 0 bases and 6 bases, with 5 bases remaining between them. CDR3 nucleotide sequence: TGTGCCAGCAGCCAAGACAGGGCTGAAGCTTTCTTT. Its protein is CASSQDRAEAFF.

In this sample, this clonotype turned up many times. The rearrangement uses TRBV20-1 and TRBJ2-3; TRBD2 is a possible D gene (6 bases). The CDR3 has 11 residues. Looked up from germline, CDR1 is DFQATT and CDR2 is SNEGSKA (reference sequence). CDR3 sequence reads: CRGGSTDTQYF. The CDR3 nucleotides are TGCAGGGGGGGTAGCACAGATACGCAGTATTTT.

The chain employs TRBV6-1 and TRBJ1-5; D gene unclear. Trimming took off 5 bases at V and 2 bases at J, with 10 bases between the two ends. The germline V gene encodes CDR1 MNHNS and CDR2 SASEGT. The CDR3 runs to 14 residues. This CDR3 is CASSPPGGNQPQHF. CDR3 nucleotide sequence: TGTGCCAGCAGTCCCCCCGGGGGCAATCAGCCCCAGCATTTT.

This clonotype appeared a few times. The V and J genes are TRBV9 and TRBJ2-1; D is ambiguous. The CDR3 contains 15 residues. Germline V gene sequence: CDR1 SGDLS, CDR2 YYNGEE. V was pared by 3 bases and J by 0 bases, with 10 bases between. The CDR3 reads CASSGTPSSYNEQFF. The DNA for the CDR3 is TGTGCCAGCAGCGGGACCCCCAGCTCCTACAATGAGCAGTTCTTC.

This clonotype was observed many times. This chain joins TRBV11-3 and TRBJ1-2; tentative D call: TRBD1 (6 bases). Germline-derived CDR1 and CDR2 are SGHNT and YENEEA. This CDR3 is 14 amino acids long. With 0 bases removed from V and 2 bases from J, the gap between germline ends came to 7 bases. CDR3 in amino acids: CASSLEDRNYGYTF. The CDR3 DNA is TGTGCCAGCAGCTTAGAAGACAGGAACTATGGCTACACCTTC.

The table lists this clonotype with many counts. The chain joins TRBV2 to TRBJ2-1; D might be TRBD2 (5 bases). CDR3 length: 14 amino acids. V was pared by 8 bases and J by 5 bases, with 16 bases between. In germline, CDR1 is SNHLY, CDR2 FYNNEI. CDR3 DNA sequence: TGTGCCAGCTTGCGGGTGGACCAAAACAATGAGCAGTTCTTC. Residues: CASLRVDQNNEQFF.

This clonotype was found many times. The rearrangement links TRBV27 to TRBJ2-3, with D unclear. Germline V gives CDR1 MNHEY, CDR2 SMNVEV (reference sequence). The CDR3 covers 17 residues. V was trimmed by 3 bases and J by 2 bases, leaving 18 bases between them. CDR3 region: CASSFAARGSYTDTQYF. Written as DNA, the CDR3 is TGTGCCAGCAGTTTCGCCGCCCGCGGCTCATACACAGATACGCAGTATTTT.

V and J are TRBV19 and TRBJ1-4; a possible D gene is TRBD1 (6 bases). Germline lookup yields CDR1 LNHDA and CDR2 SQIVND (reference sequence). Between the trimmed V and J ends, which lost 7 bases and 3 bases, there was a span of 12 bases. This CDR3 is 14 amino acids long. The CDR3 nucleotides read TGTGCCAGTATAGGGGGACCCTCTAATGAAAAACTGTTTTTT. Amino acid sequence: CASIGGPSNEKLFF.

Comments on this clonotype: Being one base from a much bigger clone, this may be a read error. The chain combines TRBV5-1 with TRBJ2-3, with a possible D match to TRBD2 (6 bases). The germline V and J ends were trimmed by 4 bases and 6 bases, with 24 bases remaining between them. The CDR3 totals 17 residues. CDR1 and CDR2 from the germline V gene are SGHRS and YFSETQ. CDR3 loop: CASSLHREALRGDTQYF. CDR3 nucleotides: TGCGCCAGCAGCCTCCATAGGGAAGCGCTCCGGGGGGATACGCAGTATTTT.

The chain carries TRBV5-6 and TRBJ2-4; D gene unclear. The CDR3 has 14 amino acids. The V and J ends lost 5 bases and 2 bases respectively, with 11 bases between them. The V gene's germline CDR1 is SGHDT and CDR2 YYEEEE. CDR3 bases: TGTGCCAGCAGTTTCGCCGCAACCAAAAACATTCAGTACTTC. Amino acids: CASSFAATKNIQYF.

Ten or more counts support this clonotype. The V gene is TRBV12-3 or TRBV12-4, the J gene TRBJ2-5, with 7 nucleotides matching TRBD1. Trimming removed 5 bases from V and 5 bases from J; junction bases left unmatched: 8. CDR3 length: 14 residues. The CDR3 nucleotides are TGTGCCAGCAGTCCCCAGACAGGGTACGAGACCCAGTACTTC. It is translated as CASSPQTGYETQYF.

This clonotype has a count of ten or more. The rearrangement links TRBV3-1 to TRBJ2-5, with TRBD1 identical over 8 bases. The CDR3 covers 14 residues. The V gene end was trimmed by 8 bases and the J gene end by 5 bases; junction bases not matched to a gene: 10. Germline V gene sequence: CDR1 LGHDT, CDR2 YNNKEL (reference sequence). CDR3 nucleotides: TGTGCCAGCGATGGCGGACAGGGACGGGAGACCCAGTACTTC. This codes for CASDGGQGRETQYF.

Concerning this clonotype: This may come from a read error, since a much larger clone is one base off. The chain is built from TRBV7-2 and TRBJ1-5; 7 bases match TRBD1. The J call is in doubt because the DNA end fits TRBJ2-3 better. The germline V gene encodes CDR1 SGHTA and CDR2 FQGNSA. This CDR3 contains 14 residues. Here the CDR3 reads CASSLQGDNQPQYF. The CDR3 coding sequence is TGTGCCAGCAGCTTACAGGGGGACAATCAGCCCCAGTATTTT.

This clonotype was seen a few times. The chain has TRBV19 and TRBJ2-4, with TRBD1 matching over 8 bases. V shed 7 bases, J shed 8 bases, and the junction held 10 bases outside the gene matches. Germline-derived CDR1 and CDR2 are LNHDA and SQIVND (reference sequence). The CDR3 sequence is 14 residues long. The CDR3 is CASKHDRGGYIQYF. CDR3 DNA sequence: TGTGCCAGTAAACACGACAGGGGAGGATACATTCAGTACTTC.

The rearrangement links TRBV6-1 to TRBJ2-7; D might be TRBD1 (5 bases). The germline V gene encodes CDR1 MNHNS and CDR2 SASEGT. The V end was cut by 3 bases, the J end by 0 bases, with 9 bases between. The length of the CDR3 is 14 residues. The CDR3 sequence is CASSDRVGSYEQYF. The CDR3 region has the DNA TGTGCCAGCAGTGACAGGGTTGGCTCCTACGAGCAGTACTTC.